These 4 T cell receptor beta chains came from one sample sequenced in a study of blood T cells in healthy people across ages (dated by TCRdb to about 2015). Receptors were amplified or captured by 5' RACE. TCRdb names Illumina HiSeq 2500 as the instrument used. A second PCR of about 6 to 12 cycles was performed with a sample-barcoded 5' primer and a J-beta primer mix. TCRdb handled the public reads itself, with Q25 trimming in fastp and clone calling in MiXCR, and kept productive beta chains. Rows are combined by CDR3 protein, so each entry shows the most common genes and DNA. In this sample the table shows more than 800,000 distinct CDR3 sequences, 35% to 55% of which occur a single time. In total, the top ten clones hold under 20% of the sample. Input material: blood. These receptors originate from a woman aged 55-69 years in good health.

The chain links TRBV6-6 to TRBJ2-7, with D uncertain. Trimming cost V 5 bases and J 7 bases, with 12 bases left between them. From germline, CDR1 is MNHNY and CDR2 SVGAGI (reference sequence). The CDR3 has 12 residues. The chain's CDR3 is CASSAPNNEQYF. DNA of the CDR3: TGTGCCAGCAGTGCTCCAAACAATGAGCAGTACTTC.

The chain combines TRBV7-8 with TRBJ2-7, with D possibly matching TRBD2 (6 bases). This CDR3 comprises 15 residues. CDR1 is SGHVS, CDR2 FQNEAQ, per germline. Trimming pared 2 bases from V and 4 bases from J, leaving 15 bases between. CDR3 amino acids: CASSLLTGVQYEQYF. In DNA, the CDR3 is TGTGCCAGCAGCTTACTAACGGGGGTTCAGTACGAGCAGTACTTC.

This clonotype was seen more than once but under ten times. This sequence joins TRBV6-1 and TRBJ2-5, with D possibly being TRBD1 or TRBD2 (5 bases each). V was shortened by 4 bases and J by 2 bases, with 17 bases between the two germline ends. CDR1 is MNHNS, CDR2 SASEGT, per germline. The CDR3 has 16 amino acids. In DNA, the CDR3 is TGTGCCAGCAGTGGGGGGACGGCTCCCCTACAAGAGACCCAGTACTTC. It encodes CASSGGTAPLQETQYF.

This clonotype occurred many times. The rearrangement links TRBV12-3 or TRBV12-4 to TRBJ1-2; D gene ambiguous. The CDR3 runs to 13 residues. The germline V and J ends were trimmed by 4 bases and 1 base, with 7 bases remaining between them. The CDR3 nucleotides are TGTGCCAGCAGTTCGGACGGTAACTATGGCTACACCTTC. Translated: CASSSDGNYGYTF.